The sequence of this T cell receptor beta chain was determined in a study of shared clonotypes between healthy human individuals. The overall study: Researchers drew samples from two women and three men aged 18 to 49. Findings of the study overall: All-four-donor shared clonotypes had higher generation probabilities than non-shared clonotypes did. With a handful of donors compared, 5% to 5.5% of naive CD4 clonotypes were shared.

For this clone: Antigen: not known.

Caucasian adults residing in Nashville, Tennessee made up all the donors. Profiled with immunoSEQ multiplex PCR; TCRdb holds only in-frame clones, not every one. The table lists 2 million to 2.5 million clones, 85% to 95% of them singletons. Germline V gene lookup returns CDR1 SGHTA and CDR2 FQGTGA. J lost 3 bases, V lost 1 base, and 6 bases had no gene match. This CDR3 is built from 16 residues. This chain joins TRBV7-3 and TRBJ2-3; TRBD2 matches at 8 bases. The source of this sequence is a man aged 18 to 29 in good health. Some clones in this sample may be carry-over from other donors' samples. Sequencing was done on a sample of naive CD4+ T cells from PBMCs. Subset here: CD45RA+ positively selected. The chain's CDR3 is CASSLRQSGSTDTQYF. The DNA of the CDR3 is TGTGCCAGCAGCTTAAGGCAGAGCGGGAGTACAGATACGCAGTATTTT.